This T cell receptor (beta chain) comes out of a study of T cells after yellow fever vaccination. Overall study results and limits: Some clonotypes were seen in both the CD4 and the CD8 compartments. These made up a small share and likely arose from convergent recombination. Subsequent to the booster, the majority of primary-vaccination clones reappeared (around 96% CD4, 88% CD8).

This clonotype was found a few times. Its antigen remains unknown. Each CDR3 protein is one row after TCRdb ran MiXCR on the 5' RACE reads. Here the sample spans hundreds of thousands of distinct CDR3 sequences, less than 15% being singletons. Here the sequenced sample was PBMCs, taken on the day of the yellow fever booster vaccination. The sequence came from a man aged 25 to 45 who received the YFV17D yellow fever vaccine.

The CDR3 nucleotides are TGTGCCAGCAGTTTACCGGGACTAGCGGGGAATGAGCAGTTCTTC. Translated, it gives CASSLPGLAGNEQFF. The chain employs TRBV27 and TRBJ2-1; 13 bases match TRBD2. J lost 7 bases, V lost 2 bases, and 2 bases had no gene match. The CDR3 sequence is 15 residues long. Germline V gene data show CDR1 as MNHEY and CDR2 as SMNVEV (reference sequence).